A selection of T cell receptor beta chains follows, all from one sample in a study of a mutant IDH1 vaccine in newly diagnosed glioma. These receptors' targets are unknown. Profiling relied on immunoSEQ multiplex PCR, and the TCRdb table lists in-frame clones only, not all of them. In the table there are 40,000 to 45,000 clones, 84% of which are singletons. Sample: PBMCs, taken from a glioma patient whose treatment included an IDH1 peptide vaccine. The receptors originated from a young woman with glioma. Some clones in this sample may be carry-over from other donors' samples. The CDR3 runs from the conserved cysteine through the conserved F or W.

j_gene: TRBJ2-2
v_gene: TRBV5-1
CDR3aa: CASSARVNTGELFF

j_gene: TRBJ1-1
v_gene: TRBV29-1
CDR3aa: CSVALGKWYTEAFF

j_gene: TRBJ2-4
v_gene: TRBV9
CDR3aa: CASSVGTTNIQYF

j_gene: TRBJ1-2
v_gene: TRBV10-2
CDR3aa: CASSTDGNNYGYTF

j_gene: TRBJ2-7
v_gene: TRBV10-3
CDR3aa: CAIRAGQGSYEQYF

j_gene: TRBJ1-2
v_gene: TRBV7-9
CDR3aa: CASSLEAGVYGYTF

j_gene: TRBJ1-2
v_gene: TRBV2
CDR3aa: CASSDWEYGYTF

j_gene: TRBJ1-2
v_gene: TRBV7-9
CDR3aa: CASSSPRGPLYGYTF

j_gene: TRBJ1-4
v_gene: TRBV28
CDR3aa: CASGVNEKLFF

j_gene: TRBJ1-2
v_gene: TRBV9
CDR3aa: CASIGQGSYGYTF

j_gene: TRBJ1-3
v_gene: TRBV30
CDR3aa: CAWSTDSFGNTIYF

j_gene: TRBJ1-3
v_gene: TRBV9
CDR3aa: CASSEGGTGNTIYF

j_gene: TRBJ2-3
v_gene: TRBV6-1
CDR3aa: CASSEARFSTDTQYF

j_gene: TRBJ1-4
v_gene: TRBV7-8
CDR3aa: CASSSGGANEKLFF

j_gene: TRBJ2-1
v_gene: TRBV19
CDR3aa: CASGRLAGEQFF

j_gene: TRBJ1-1
v_gene: TRBV9
CDR3aa: CASSVDPGGTEAFF

j_gene: TRBJ2-3
v_gene: TRBV7-2
CDR3aa: CASSLGVARGTDTQYF